A selection of T cell receptor beta chains follows, all from one sample in a study of blood T cell repertoires in COVID-19. This table comes from immunoSEQ multiplex PCR, and its TCRdb copy is limited to in-frame clones, with some not included. Of hundreds of thousands of clones in the sample, approximately 87% are singletons; the top ten hold roughly 4.1%. Sequencing was carried out using peripheral blood. Receptors originate from a woman in her forties or fifties with active or convalescent COVID-19. Both conserved end residues are part of each CDR3. The D gene is left open where the match is weak. Size values are once, few and many counts, or a class for expanded clones, and some rows have none.

v_call,clone_size,d_call,j_call,cdr3_nt,cdr3_aa
TRBV13,-,TRBD1,TRBJ1-1,TGTGCCAGCAGCTTAGGCCGAGGGGGCGCGGGAGCTTTCTTT,CASSLGRGGAGAFF
TRBV18,-,TRBD2,TRBJ2-1,TGTGCCAGCTCACCAGATAGCGGGCGGATCCACAATGAGCAGTTCTTC,CASSPDSGRIHNEQFF
TRBV19,-,-,TRBJ1-4,TGTGCCAGTAGTCAGGGGTTGGGAAAACTGTTTTTT,CASSQGLGKLFF
TRBV28,-,TRBD1,TRBJ1-4,TGTGCCAGCAGTTTCCCCGGGACAGCCGGTAATGAAAAACTGTTTTTT,CASSFPGTAGNEKLFF
TRBV7-9,-,TRBD2,TRBJ2-5,TGTGCCAGCAGCTGGTTAGCGGGAGGGGGAGAGACCCAGTACTTC,CASSWLAGGGETQYF
TRBV27,-,-,TRBJ2-4,TGTGCCAGCAGTTTATCCAGGGTGGGAGCCAAAAACATTCAGTACTTC,CASSLSRVGAKNIQYF
TRBV18,-,-,TRBJ1-4,TGTGCCAGCTCACCCGGGGTCCGCTCGTCTAATGAAAAACTGTTTTTT,CASSPGVRSSNEKLFF
TRBV11-2,-,-,TRBJ1-2,TGTGCCAGCAGCTCGTACAGGGATGGCTACACCTTC,CASSSYRDGYTF
TRBV5-1,-,TRBD1,TRBJ1-1,TGCGCCAGCAGCGGGCCGACAGGGCCGCCCTTGAACACTGAAGCTTTCTTT,CASSGPTGPPLNTEAFF
TRBV4-2,-,-,TRBJ1-2,TGTGCCAGCAGCCAAGATAATACGGGAGGCGGCTACACCTTC,CASSQDNTGGGYTF
TRBV27,-,TRBD1,TRBJ2-5,TGTGCCAGCAGTTACAGGGGAAGGAAAGAGACCCAGTACTTC,CASSYRGRKETQYF
TRBV28,-,-,TRBJ2-5,TGTGCCAGCAGTTTAACAGGCGGGGGCGCAAGGGAGACCCAGTACTTC,CASSLTGGGARETQYF
TRBV7-3,few,TRBD1,TRBJ1-1,TGTGCCAGCAGCTTGGGAGGACAGGGGAACACTGAAGCTTTCTTT,CASSLGGQGNTEAFF
TRBV9,-,TRBD2,TRBJ2-3,TGTGCCAGCAGCGTGACTAGCGGGTACCCAGATACGCAGTATTTT,CASSVTSGYPDTQYF
TRBV27,-,-,TRBJ1-1,TGTGCCAGCAGGTCTTCGGGTGGCACTGAAGCTTTCTTT,CASRSSGGTEAFF
TRBV3-1/TRBV3-2,-,-,TRBJ1-3,TGTGCCAGCGCCATTGGAGCCGCTGGAAACACCATATATTTT,CASAIGAAGNTIYF
TRBV15,-,-,TRBJ1-5,TGTGCCACCAGCAGAGAATCGGGTTATCAGCCCCAGCATTTT,CATSRESGYQPQHF
TRBV13,-,-,TRBJ1-1,TGTGCCAGCAGTCGACAGGCGAACACTGAAGCTTTCTTT,CASSRQANTEAFF
TRBV10-3,-,-,TRBJ2-3,TGTGCCATCAGTGAGTCGCGGGGAGATTCAGATACGCAGTATTTT,CAISESRGDSDTQYF
TRBV28,-,TRBD1,TRBJ1-2,TGTGCCAGCAGTTTTGCGACAGGGGGTTTGAGCTACACCTTC,CASSFATGGLSYTF
TRBV7-8,-,-,TRBJ2-1,TGTGCCAGCAGCTTAGTTGAGGCCTATTCCTACAATGAGCAGTTCTTC,CASSLVEAYSYNEQFF
TRBV6-6,-,-,TRBJ1-6,TGTGCCAGCAGTTATACCCCAGATTCACCCCTCCACTTT,CASSYTPDSPLHF
TRBV5-6,few,-,TRBJ1-1,TGTGCCAGCAGTCAGGGAGGCACTGAAGCTTTCTTT,CASSQGGTEAFF
TRBV7-9,-,TRBD2,TRBJ2-5,TGTGCCAGCAGCTTAACGGGGGGAGAGACCCAGTACTTC,CASSLTGGETQYF
TRBV7-6,-,TRBD1,TRBJ1-1,TGTGCCAGTGCTTCCGCTTGGGACAGGGAACCCACTGAAGCTTTCTTT,CASASAWDREPTEAFF
TRBV4-1,-,-,TRBJ1-5,TGCGCCAGCAGCCACGGACAATACGAGCAGCCCCAGCATTTT,CASSHGQYEQPQHF
TRBV7-3,once,TRBD2,TRBJ2-7,TGTGCCAGCAGCTTAGGGGGAGGGGCCTACGAGCAGTACTTC,CASSLGGGAYEQYF
TRBV3-1/TRBV3-2,-,TRBD1,TRBJ1-2,TGTGCCAGCAGCCAAGGACAGGGGGCAGGCTACACCTTC,CASSQGQGAGYTF
TRBV27,once,TRBD1,TRBJ2-1,TGTGCCAGCAGTTTATCTGGGACAGGGGACTACAATGAGCAGTTCTTC,CASSLSGTGDYNEQFF
TRBV5-1,-,-,TRBJ1-4,TGCGCCAGCAGCTTGGGAGGGACAACTAATGAAAAACTGTTTTTT,CASSLGGTTNEKLFF
TRBV27,-,TRBD2,TRBJ2-1,TGTGCCAGCAGTTTAGCGGGGGGGCGGGATGAGCAGTTCTTC,CASSLAGGRDEQFF
TRBV7-8,-,-,TRBJ2-2,TGTGCCAGCAGCTTACAGGGGACCGGGGAGCTGTTTTTT,CASSLQGTGELFF
TRBV7-2,-,-,TRBJ1-5,TGTGCCAGCAGCTTAATCGGGACTCGGGTGGTGCAGCCCCAGCATTTT,CASSLIGTRVVQPQHF
TRBV7-9,-,TRBD1,TRBJ1-1,TGTGCCAGCAGCAGGGGACAGCTGAACACTGAAGCTTTCTTT,CASSRGQLNTEAFF
TRBV5-6,once,-,TRBJ2-7,TGTGCCAGCAGCTTGGTGAAGGGGGACTACGAGCAGTACTTC,CASSLVKGDYEQYF
TRBV18,-,TRBD1,TRBJ1-1,TGTGCCAGCTCACCCGGGACAGGGGACGACACTGAAACTTTCTTT,CASSPGTGDDTETFF
TRBV6-2/TRBV6-3,-,-,TRBJ2-7,TGTGCCAGCAGTTCCCGAGGGACTCAAGATTACTACGAGCAGTACTTC,CASSSRGTQDYYEQYF
TRBV19,-,-,TRBJ2-1,TGTGCCAGTAGTATTAGCGGCGTGTACAATGAGCAGTTCTTC,CASSISGVYNEQFF
TRBV25-1,-,-,TRBJ1-2,TGTGCCAGCACCACCCTATGGAACAGGGATGATAACTATGGCTACACCTTC,CASTTLWNRDDNYGYTF
TRBV30,-,-,TRBJ2-7,TGTGCCTGGAGCGGGACTCCCAGCTCCTACGAGCAGTACTTC,CAWSGTPSSYEQYF
TRBV5-5,-,TRBD1,TRBJ1-3,TGTGCCAGCAGCTTCTTGTCGAGTGACAGGGACGTCTCTGGAAACACCATATATTTT,CASSFLSSDRDVSGNTIYF
TRBV18,once,-,TRBJ1-5,TGTGCCAGCTCCTCCGCGGGGGCTGGACAGCCCCAGCATTTT,CASSSAGAGQPQHF
TRBV7-2,-,TRBD1,TRBJ1-5,TGTGCCAGCAGCTTGAGACAGGGAGCTCAGCCCCAGCATTTT,CASSLRQGAQPQHF
TRBV4-1,-,-,TRBJ1-2,TGCGCCAGCAGCCAAGATCCTGGGTTGACAGGCTATGGCTACACCTTC,CASSQDPGLTGYGYTF
TRBV5-5,-,-,TRBJ1-4,TGTGCCAGCAGCTTGGACAGGGTCCCAACTAATGAAAAACTGTTTTTT,CASSLDRVPTNEKLFF
TRBV4-1,-,-,TRBJ2-1,TGCGCCAGCAGCCGATTAGGGGGAGATGAGCAGTTCTTC,CASSRLGGDEQFF
TRBV3-1/TRBV3-2,few,TRBD1,TRBJ1-5,TGTGCCAGCAGCCAAAGTCCCGGGACAGGGTTTAAGTTCGCAGGTCAGCCCCAGCATTTT,CASSQSPGTGFKFAGQPQHF
TRBV7-9,-,TRBD2,TRBJ2-5,TGTGCCAGCAGCGAAAGACTAGCGGCCACACAAGAGACCCAGTACTTC,CASSERLAATQETQYF
TRBV7-2,few,-,TRBJ1-1,TGTGCCAGCAGCTTAATAAGGGGGAACACTGAAGCTTTCTTT,CASSLIRGNTEAFF
TRBV28,-,-,TRBJ1-2,TGTGCCAGCAGTTTTCGCCTCAGCGGGGAGCGTGGCGGCTACACCTTC,CASSFRLSGERGGYTF